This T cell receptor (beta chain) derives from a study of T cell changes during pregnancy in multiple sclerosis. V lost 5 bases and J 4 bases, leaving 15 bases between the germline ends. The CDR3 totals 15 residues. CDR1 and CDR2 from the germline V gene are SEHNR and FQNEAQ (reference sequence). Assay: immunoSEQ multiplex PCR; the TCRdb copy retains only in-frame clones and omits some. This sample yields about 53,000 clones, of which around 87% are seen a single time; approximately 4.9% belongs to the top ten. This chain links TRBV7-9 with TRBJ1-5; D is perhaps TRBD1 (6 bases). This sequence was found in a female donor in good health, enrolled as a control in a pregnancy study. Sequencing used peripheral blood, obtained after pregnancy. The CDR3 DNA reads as TGTGCCAGCAGCCCCCAGGGGTCCCTTAATCAGCCCCAGCATTTT. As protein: CASSPQGSLNQPQHF.